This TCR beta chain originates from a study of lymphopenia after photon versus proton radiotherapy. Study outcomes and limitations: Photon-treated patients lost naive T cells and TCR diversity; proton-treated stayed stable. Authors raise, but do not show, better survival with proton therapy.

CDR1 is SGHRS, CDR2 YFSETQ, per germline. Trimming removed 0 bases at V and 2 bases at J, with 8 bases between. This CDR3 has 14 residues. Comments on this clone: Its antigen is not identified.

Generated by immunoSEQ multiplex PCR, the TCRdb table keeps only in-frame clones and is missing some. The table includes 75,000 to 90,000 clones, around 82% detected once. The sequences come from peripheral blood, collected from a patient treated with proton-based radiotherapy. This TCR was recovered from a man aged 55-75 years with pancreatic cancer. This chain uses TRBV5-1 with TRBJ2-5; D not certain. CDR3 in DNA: TGCGCCAGCAGCTTGGTGCCAGCACAAGAGACCCAGTACTTC. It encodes CASSLVPAQETQYF.